Shown below are 10 T cell receptor beta chains from a single sample sequenced in a study of T cell responses to AZD1222 COVID-19 vaccine. Assay used: immunoSEQ multiplex PCR; TCRdb lists only in-frame clones, some missing. The sample records about 120,000 clones, around 87% being singletons. Sequenced here: peripheral blood, sampled 28 days after the second AZD1222 dose. Receptors were obtained from an adult who received the AZD1222 COVID-19 vaccine.

The J gene is TRBJ1-2, the V gene TRBV5-1, with D perhaps matching TRBD1 (5 bases). V was cut by 0 bases and J by 6 bases, with 18 bases left in between. The CDR3 sequence is 16 residues long. The germline gives CDR1 SGHRS, CDR2 YFSETQ. Written as DNA, the CDR3 is TGCGCCAGCAGCTTGGGGCGGACACCGACACTCCATGGCTACACCTTC. Amino acid sequence: CASSLGRTPTLHGYTF.

The chain has TRBV4-1 and TRBJ1-2; D gene ambiguous. Per the germline V gene, CDR1 is MGHRA and CDR2 is YSYEKL. CDR3 size: 17 residues. V was trimmed by 0 bases and J by 1 base, leaving 15 bases between them. The CDR3 DNA sequence: TGCGCCAGCAGCCAAGAAGACTCGACGTTGGTTAACTATGGCTACACCTTC. This codes for CASSQEDSTLVNYGYTF.

This chain links TRBV7-2 with TRBJ2-1; 11 positions agree with TRBD2. Germline CDR1 and CDR2: SGHTA and FQGNSA. Germline trimming cut 0 bases from V and 5 bases from J; bases unmatched to any gene: 3. The CDR3 runs 16 residues. This chain's CDR3 is CASSLAPSGGHNEQFF. CDR3 bases: TGTGCCAGCAGCTTAGCGCCTAGCGGGGGGCACAATGAGCAGTTCTTC.

This clone came up a few times. The chain carries TRBV14 and TRBJ2-7; 8 positions match TRBD1. Looked up from germline, CDR1 is SGHDN and CDR2 is FVKESK. V trimming: 4 bases; J trimming: 3 bases; junction bases outside the gene matches: 8. The length of the CDR3 is 15 residues. This chain's CDR3 is CASSPQGDGGYEQYF. The CDR3 bases are TGTGCCAGCAGCCCACAGGGGGATGGTGGCTACGAGCAGTACTTC.

The chain is built from TRBV5-1 and TRBJ2-7; D not certain. The CDR3 spans 14 residues. The V and J ends lost 4 bases and 5 bases respectively, with 16 bases between them. The germline CDR1 and CDR2 sequences are SGHRS and YFSETQ. The CDR3 spells CASSPDGWAHEQYF. The CDR3 nucleotides read TGCGCCAGCAGCCCGGACGGTTGGGCTCACGAGCAGTACTTC.

The chain recombines TRBV5-1 with TRBJ1-2; D unresolved. The CDR3 is made up of 13 amino acids. V lost 5 bases, J lost 1 base, and 9 bases lay in between. Germline values: CDR1 SGHRS, CDR2 YFSETQ. The CDR3 region is CASRIGLNYGYTF. CDR3 coding DNA: TGCGCCAGCAGAATTGGACTTAACTATGGCTACACCTTC. The whole variable domain, remainder taken from reference TRBV5-1 and TRBJ1-2, is KAGVTQTPRYLIKTRGQQVTLSCSPISGHRSVSWYQQTPGQGLQFLFEYFSETQRNKGNFPGRFSGRQFSNSRSEMNVSTLELGDSALYLCASRIGLNYGYTFGSGTRLTVV.

V gene TRBV18 combines with J gene TRBJ2-3; 8 bases match TRBD1. Per germline, CDR1 KGHSH and CDR2 LQKENI. V was clipped by 3 bases and J by 0 bases; unmatched bases: 2. The CDR3 extends over 15 amino acids. DNA of the CDR3: TGTGCCAGCTCACCCCGGACAGGGAGCACAGATACGCAGTATTTT. Its translation: CASSPRTGSTDTQYF.

The chain combines TRBV28 with TRBJ1-1, with 7 bases identical to TRBD1. Germline CDR1 MDHEN, CDR2 SYDVKM. V lost 6 bases and J lost 3; bases outside the gene matches: 10. CDR3 length: 15 residues. The CDR3 region has the DNA TGTGCCAGCAGCTCTCCAGGGGGATTCGACACTGAAGCTTTCTTT. Its translation is CASSSPGGFDTEAFF.

This clone occurred a few times. The chain combines TRBV7-8 with TRBJ2-5; perhaps D is TRBD1 or TRBD2 (5 bases each). This CDR3 has 14 amino acids. Between the trimmed V and J ends, which lost 5 bases and 4 bases, there was a span of 14 bases. From germline, CDR1 is SGHVS and CDR2 FQNEAQ. The CDR3 reads CASSPSRVVETQYF. The CDR3 DNA reads TGTGCCAGCAGCCCTAGCAGGGTAGTAGAGACCCAGTACTTC.

The rearrangement links TRBV2 to TRBJ2-7; D not resolved. The CDR3 covers 11 residues. Germline-derived CDR1 and CDR2 are SNHLY and FYNNEI. V dropped 5 bases and J dropped 6 bases, with 8 bases sitting between them. This chain's CDR3 is CASSPNLEQYF. The CDR3 coding sequence is TGTGCCAGCAGTCCGAATCTCGAGCAGTACTTC.